The TCR beta chain under discussion was sequenced for a study of blood T cell repertoires in COVID-19. About the research overall: There were acute and convalescent COVID-19 samples, and they came from the United States, Italy and Spain.

TCRdb's copy holds only in-frame clones and misses some; the assay was immunoSEQ multiplex PCR. The sample holds about 58,000 clones, almost 90% seen once. Germline lookup yields CDR1 SGHRS and CDR2 YFSETQ. The CDR3 runs to 13 residues. Trimming at V came to 0 bases and at J to 5 bases, leaving 0 bases not matched to a gene. The source is a man aged 55 to 69 with active COVID-19. Input material: peripheral blood. V and J are TRBV5-1 and TRBJ2-3, with TRBD1 identical over 7 bases. Here the CDR3 reads CASSLDRGDTQYF. In nucleotides, the CDR3 is TGCGCCAGCAGCTTGGACAGGGGAGATACGCAGTATTTT.